The 6 T cell receptor beta chains below all came from one sample that was sequenced in a study of CD8+ T cells in alopecia areata. The treatment was: oral pan-JAK inhibitor, 5-10 mg twice daily. The sequencing template was cDNA reverse transcribed from extracted RNA. Here immunoSEQ multiplex PCR was the method, and the copy in TCRdb shows in-frame clones only, minus some. The data hold about 140,000 clones, with 82% observed a single time. Here the sequenced sample was CD8+ T cells sorted from blood, taken at week 4, from a patient treated with tofacitinib. These receptors came from a human donor with alopecia areata.

Concerning this clone: The same CDR3 arises from other DNA sequences in this sample as well. The chain joins TRBV6-5 to TRBJ2-7, with TRBD2 as a possible D gene (5 bases). The CDR3 has 13 amino acids. Trimming stripped 0 bases from V and 7 bases from J, with 10 bases between. The germline V gene encodes CDR1 MNHEY and CDR2 SVGAGI. The DNA for the CDR3 is TGTGCCAGCAGTTACTCGGGAGTTAGGGAGCAGTACTTC. Translated, it gives CASSYSGVREQYF.

This clone was recorded a few times. The genes are TRBV9 and TRBJ2-5, with TRBD1 matching 11 bases. Germline V lookup: CDR1 SGDLS, CDR2 YYNGEE. The CDR3 extends over 15 amino acids. V was pared by 2 bases and J by 2 bases, with 2 bases of the junction left unmatched. The CDR3 nucleotides read TGTGCCAGCAGCGTTGGGACAGGGGGGCAAGAGACCCAGTACTTC. Translating it yields CASSVGTGGQETQYF.

The V and J genes are TRBV19 and TRBJ1-1, with D perhaps TRBD1 (5 bases). The CDR3 runs to 13 residues. The ends were cut back, 6 bases at V and 0 bases at J, with 8 bases in the middle. Germline CDR1 LNHDA, CDR2 SQIVND (reference sequence). DNA of the CDR3: TGTGCCAGTAGGATACAGGTGAACACTGAAGCTTTCTTT. Protein: CASRIQVNTEAFF.

This chain joins TRBV6-6 and TRBJ2-7, with D perhaps being TRBD1 or TRBD2 (5 bases each). The V end was cut by 6 bases, the J end by 0 bases, with 12 bases between. This CDR3 has 14 residues. Germline V gene lookup returns CDR1 MNHNY and CDR2 SVGAGI (reference sequence). The CDR3 here is CASSTGRSSYEQYF. CDR3 nucleotides: TGTGCCAGCAGCACGGGACGGAGCTCCTACGAGCAGTACTTC.

This clone was detected only a few times. The chain has TRBV7-9 and TRBJ2-3, with D maybe TRBD2 (5 bases). The germline V and J ends were trimmed by 6 bases and 8 bases, with 18 bases remaining between them. Germline CDR1 SEHNR, CDR2 FQNEAQ (reference sequence). The length of the CDR3 is 14 residues. The CDR3 region has the DNA TGTGCCAGCAGACGTATAGACCTTGCGGGTACGCAGTATTTT. Translated, it gives CASRRIDLAGTQYF.

In this sample, this clone turned up a few times. The chain couples TRBV6-1 to TRBJ2-5; 10 bases are a match to TRBD2. The CDR3 runs to 16 residues. The germline CDR1 and CDR2 sequences are MNHNS and SASEGT. J gave up 5 bases and V 2 bases, and 8 bases lay outside the gene matches. The DNA of the CDR3 is TGTGCCAGCAGTGAATTTCCTAGCGGGGGTATGGAGACCCAGTACTTC. It translates to CASSEFPSGGMETQYF.